The source of this T cell receptor beta chain is a study of identical twins. A universal primer site came from template switching; cDNA carried unique molecular identifiers. TCRdb re-called the 5' RACE reads with MiXCR, one entry per CDR3 protein. The profile shows 500,000 to 550,000 distinct CDR3 sequences, about 20% of them singletons. CDR1 SGHRS and CDR2 YFSETQ come from the germline V gene. The V gene lost 6 bases and the J gene lost 2 bases, with 12 bases spanning the gap. The length of the CDR3 is 13 residues. Separately, the same data were catalogued under a study of yellow fever vaccine responses in identical twins.

This TCR was recovered from a woman aged 18-35 years in good health. Input material: CD4+ T cells sorted from blood. V and J are TRBV5-1 and TRBJ2-7, with no clear D. The CDR3, as DNA: TGCGCCAGCAAGAGGCTAGGGACCTACGAGCAGTACTTC. Its protein is CASKRLGTYEQYF.